Shown below are 28 T cell receptor beta chains from a single sample sequenced in a study of shared clonotypes between healthy human individuals. Using immunoSEQ multiplex PCR, the repertoire was profiled, and TCRdb retains in-frame clones only, with some absent. The sample lists hundreds of thousands of clones, more than 75% occurring once. Sequences were obtained from PBMCs. The receptors derive from a woman in her 40s in good health. Some clones in this sample may be carry-over from other donors' samples.

The CDR3 protein is CASSPRDGSDTQYF. CDR3 in DNA: TGTGCCAGCAGCCCCCGGGACGGATCAGATACGCAGTATTTT. The chain recombines TRBV7-8 with TRBJ2-3; the D gene could be TRBD1 or TRBD2 (5 bases each). This CDR3 is 14 amino acids long. Germline-derived CDR1 and CDR2 are SGHVS and FQNEAQ. Trimming left V 5 bases short and J 4 bases short, with 13 bases between. Variable domain in full (rest from reference TRBV7-8 and TRBJ2-3): GAGVSQSPRYKVAKRGQDVALRCDPISGHVSLFWYQQALGQGPEFLTYFQNEAQLDKSGLPSDRFFAERPEGSVSTLKIQRTQQEDSAVYLCASSPRDGSDTQYFGPGTRLTVL.

This clone was seen a handful of times. The sample contains more than one DNA sequence encoding this CDR3. The gene calls are TRBV5-6 and TRBJ1-2; possible D gene TRBD1, 6 bases. Germline CDR1 and CDR2: SGHDT and YYEEEE. The CDR3 runs 15 residues. V was shortened by 4 bases and J by 3 bases, with 16 bases between the two germline ends. The CDR3 DNA follows: TGTGCCAGCAGCCCAAGGACAGCCAGGGACTATGGCTACACCTTC. Protein: CASSPRTARDYGYTF.

The chain is built from TRBV5-1 and TRBJ2-7; TRBD1 might be the D (5 bases). The germline CDR1 and CDR2 sequences are SGHRS and YFSETQ. Trimming took off 4 bases at V and 3 bases at J, with 14 bases between the two ends. The CDR3 sequence is 14 residues long. The CDR3 protein is CASSTGQRIYEQYF. CDR3 DNA sequence: TGCGCCAGCAGCACCGGACAAAGAATCTACGAGCAGTACTTC.

The rearrangement links TRBV5-1 to TRBJ2-3; D call uncertain. Germline-derived CDR1 and CDR2 are SGHRS and YFSETQ. Trimming shortened V by 0 bases and J by 11 bases, and 10 bases separated the two germline ends. This CDR3 region has 12 residues. CDR3 nucleotide sequence: TGCGCCAGCAGCTTGGACGCCCCGAAGCAGTATTTT. This sequence encodes CASSLDAPKQYF.

This clone occurred a few times. V and J are TRBV5-1 and TRBJ1-1, with D possibly being TRBD1 (6 bases). CDR1 and CDR2 (germline): SGHRS, YFSETQ. The CDR3 extends over 12 amino acids. V lost 7 bases and J lost 4, with 11 bases in between. The CDR3 sequence is CASEGGGTEAFF. Written as DNA, the CDR3 is TGCGCCAGCGAGGGGGGTGGCACTGAAGCTTTCTTT.

This clone occurred once. The genes are TRBV7-9 and TRBJ2-2; D is undetermined. Trimming pared 3 bases from V and 4 bases from J, leaving 6 bases between. CDR1 SEHNR and CDR2 FQNEAQ come from the germline V gene (reference sequence). The CDR3 length is 13 residues. The DNA of the CDR3 is TGTGCCAGCAGCTTCGAGATCACCGGGGAGCTGTTTTTT. This encodes CASSFEITGELFF.

V usage is TRBV7-2 and J usage is TRBJ1-4; 7 bases are a match to TRBD1. The CDR3 totals 14 residues. CDR1 is SGHTA and CDR2 is FQGNSA in the germline V gene. The V gene end was trimmed by 1 base and the J gene end by 7 bases; junction bases not matched to a gene: 3. The CDR3 sequence: CASSLDRGVEKLFF. The DNA for the CDR3 is TGTGCCAGCAGCTTAGACAGGGGCGTTGAAAAACTGTTTTTT.

The CDR3: CASSQGDRIQETQYF. For the CDR3, the DNA is TGCGCCAGCAGCCAAGGGGACAGGATTCAAGAGACCCAGTACTTC. V gene TRBV4-1 combines with J gene TRBJ2-5; 8 bases agree with TRBD1. Germline CDR1 MGHRA, CDR2 YSYEKL. The CDR3 covers 15 residues. J lost 2 bases, V lost 1 base, and 3 bases had no gene match.

This clone appeared a single time. The chain links TRBV28 to TRBJ1-6; D uncertain. V shed 6 bases and J shed 0 bases, with 12 bases lying between them. Germline lookup yields CDR1 MDHEN and CDR2 SYDVKM. The length of the CDR3 is 16 residues. CDR3 sequence (DNA): TGTGCCAGCAGCAGTGCCCGGAGCTCCTATAATTCACCCCTCCACTTT. It specifies CASSSARSSYNSPLHF. The full variable domain, in which reference TRBV28 and TRBJ1-6 provide the parts outside the CDR3, is DVKVTQSSRYLVKRTGEKVFLECVQDMDHENMFWYRQDPGLGLRLIYFSYDVKMKEKGDIPEGYSVSREKKERFSLILESASTNQTSMYLCASSSARSSYNSPLHFGNGTRLTVT.

The chain couples TRBV7-8 to TRBJ2-5, with D perhaps TRBD1 or TRBD2 (5 bases each). The CDR3 is made up of 16 amino acids. Per the germline V gene, CDR1 is SGHVS and CDR2 is FQNEAQ. Between the trimmed V and J ends, which lost 5 bases and 5 bases, there was a span of 21 bases. CDR3 DNA: TGTGCCAGCAGCGGGCCGGGACCAAGGCGAGGCGAGACCCAGTACTTC. Translating it yields CASSGPGPRRGETQYF.

This chain links TRBV7-2 with TRBJ2-1; D tentatively fits TRBD1 or TRBD2 (5 bases each). Germline V gene sequence: CDR1 SGHTA, CDR2 FQGNSA. Trimming removed 3 bases at V and 6 bases at J, with 12 bases between. The CDR3 length is 14 residues. CDR3 amino acids: CASSLGRFGNEQFF. DNA for the CDR3: TGTGCCAGCAGCTTGGGACGGTTCGGCAATGAGCAGTTCTTC.

This chain uses TRBV5-1 with TRBJ2-7, with D uncertain. This CDR3 has 11 amino acids. V lost 3 bases and J lost 5, with 6 bases in between. CDR1 and CDR2 (germline): SGHRS, YFSETQ. The CDR3: CASSSTHEQYF. In DNA form, the CDR3 reads TGCGCCAGCAGCTCCACCCACGAGCAGTACTTC.

The rearrangement uses TRBV11-2 and TRBJ2-7; D not resolved. The V end lost 3 bases, the J end lost 1 base, and 13 bases lay between the germline ends. Germline assignment: CDR1 SGHAT and CDR2 FQNNGV. The CDR3 extends over 15 amino acids. The CDR3: CASSFDTTRSYEQYF. CDR3 DNA: TGTGCCAGCAGCTTTGATACTACCCGATCCTACGAGCAGTACTTC.

The chain carries TRBV5-1 and TRBJ2-1; D gene ambiguous. With 3 bases removed from V and 5 bases from J, the gap between germline ends came to 9 bases. The CDR3 contains 13 residues. Germline loops: CDR1 SGHRS, CDR2 YFSETQ. DNA for the CDR3: TGCGCCAGCAGCTCAGGACCAAACAATGAGCAGTTCTTC. Amino acids: CASSSGPNNEQFF.

This clone has just one count. The gene calls are TRBV10-3 and TRBJ2-7; TRBD1 agrees at 8 bases. This CDR3 has 14 amino acids. Germline lookup yields CDR1 ENHRY and CDR2 SYGVKD. V gave up 3 bases and J gave up 5 bases; unmatched junction bases: 6. The DNA of the CDR3 is TGTGCCATCAGTGATTCCCGGACAGGGCACGAGCAGTACTTC. Translated, it gives CAISDSRTGHEQYF.

Of note for this clone: This probably arose from a read error, given a far larger clone one base away. This chain uses TRBV5-1 with TRBJ1-1; weak D call: TRBD1 (6 bases). The CDR3 runs to 13 residues. Germline CDR1 reads SGHRS; CDR2 reads YFSETQ. For the CDR3, the DNA is TGCGCCAGCGGCTTTTACAGGGCCACTGAAGCTTTCTTT. This sequence encodes CASGFYRATEAFF.

There are a few counts of this clone. The chain carries TRBV6-1 and TRBJ2-1; the D is unclear. Trimming cost V 8 bases and J 7 bases, with 12 bases left between them. The germline CDR1 and CDR2 sequences are MNHNS and SASEGT. There are 12 residues in the CDR3. This CDR3 is CASSILGNEQFF. The CDR3 DNA reads TGTGCCAGCTCGATCCTCGGAAATGAGCAGTTCTTC.

The chain links TRBV18 to TRBJ2-6; the D gene is possibly TRBD2 (5 bases). CDR1 is KGHSH, CDR2 LQKENI, per germline. V lost 3 bases and J 0 bases, leaving 9 bases between the germline ends. This CDR3 is 16 amino acids long. The CDR3 loop is CASSPMGSSGANVLTF. CDR3 DNA sequence: TGTGCCAGCTCACCGATGGGGAGCTCTGGGGCCAACGTCCTGACTTTC.

There are many counts of this clone. The chain recombines TRBV6-4 with TRBJ2-1; 10 nucleotides align to TRBD2. CDR1 is MRHNA, CDR2 SNTAGT, per germline. This CDR3 is built from 15 residues. Trimming cost V 10 bases and J 5 bases; bases outside gene matches: 11. The CDR3 loop reads CATSSGTSDHNEQFF. CDR3 nucleotide sequence: TGTGCCACCTCATCCGGGACTAGCGACCACAATGAGCAGTTCTTC.

This clone has just a few counts. The rearrangement uses TRBV7-3 and TRBJ2-2; D gene uncertain. The germline V gene encodes CDR1 SGHTA and CDR2 FQGTGA. The CDR3 loop spans 14 amino acids. The V end lost 2 bases, the J end lost 3 bases, and 7 bases lay between the germline ends. The CDR3 reads CASSLRSYTGELFF. CDR3 DNA: TGTGCCAGCAGCTTACGCTCGTACACCGGGGAGCTGTTTTTT.

The V gene is TRBV9, the J gene TRBJ2-3; 7 positions agree with TRBD2. The CDR3 runs 15 residues. V was clipped by 0 bases and J by 2 bases; unmatched bases: 3. Germline V gene sequence: CDR1 SGDLS, CDR2 YYNGEE. The CDR3 loop reads CASSVVGTNTDTQYF. The CDR3 DNA reads TGTGCCAGCAGCGTAGTCGGGACTAACACAGATACGCAGTATTTT. Based on the CDR3 plus reference TRBV9 and TRBJ2-3, the full variable domain is DSGVTQTPKHLITATGQRVTLRCSPRSGDLSVYWYQQSLDQGLQFLIQYYNGEERAKGNILERFSAQQFPDLHSELNLSSLELGDSALYFCASSVVGTNTDTQYFGPGTRLTVL.

This clone was counted only a few times. This chain uses TRBV15 with TRBJ2-7; possibly TRBD1 or TRBD2 for D (6 bases each). V lost 4 bases and J lost 4, with 11 bases in between. The CDR3 loop spans 13 amino acids. The germline V gene encodes CDR1 LNHNV and CDR2 YYDKDF (reference sequence). CDR3 in amino acids: CATSMGGSYEQYF. CDR3 DNA sequence: TGTGCCACCAGCATGGGGGGCTCGTACGAGCAGTACTTC.

The rearrangement links TRBV28 to TRBJ2-7; D possibly matches TRBD1 or TRBD2 (5 bases each). CDR1 and CDR2 from the germline V gene are MDHEN and SYDVKM. This CDR3 has 11 amino acids. V dropped 7 bases and J dropped 4 bases, with 8 bases sitting between them. CDR3 coding DNA: TGTGCCAGCACCGAGGGGTACGAGCAGTACTTC. Amino acid sequence: CASTEGYEQYF.

This clone has just a few counts. Other DNA sequences of this sample code for an identical CDR3. The chain employs TRBV7-8 and TRBJ2-7; the D is unclear. V was shortened by 4 bases and J by 2 bases, with 3 bases between the two germline ends. The CDR3 runs to 11 residues. Germline V gene lookup returns CDR1 SGHVS and CDR2 FQNEAQ. CDR3: CASSSTYEQYF. The DNA for the CDR3 is TGTGCCAGCAGCTCTACCTACGAGCAGTACTTC.

This clone was seen repeatedly, ten times or more. This chain joins TRBV10-1 and TRBJ2-7; the D gene is possibly TRBD2 (7 bases). This CDR3 is 15 amino acids long. Germline-derived CDR1 and CDR2 are WNHNN and SYGVQD (reference sequence). Trimming shortened V by 0 bases and J by 7 bases, and 16 bases separated the two germline ends. The CDR3 DNA sequence: TGCGCCAGCAGTGAGTCGGGCGGGGGCTTCGGTGAGCAGTACTTC. This translates into CASSESGGGFGEQYF.

V usage is TRBV25-1 and J usage is TRBJ2-5; D might be TRBD1 (6 bases). The J call may not be correct, given that the DNA end is closer to TRBJ2-7. This CDR3 is built from 17 residues. The germline V gene encodes CDR1 MGHDK and CDR2 SYGVNS. DNA of the CDR3: TGTGCCAGCAGTGTTGAGGGGGAGACAGCGAGCTCCTACGAGCAGTACTTC. It codes for CASSVEGETASSYEQYF.

The chain is built from TRBV18 and TRBJ2-7, with 10 positions matching TRBD2. Germline CDR1 is KGHSH and CDR2 is LQKENI. There are 15 residues in the CDR3. With V trimmed by 5 bases and J by 1 base, 5 bases remained unmatched. The CDR3 loop is CASSALAGASYEQYF. DNA for the CDR3: TGTGCCAGCTCAGCGCTAGCGGGAGCTTCCTACGAGCAGTACTTC. The variable domain in full, with the rest retrieved from reference TRBV18 and TRBJ2-7, is NAGVMQNPRHLVRRRGQEARLRCSPMKGHSHVYWYRQLPEEGLKFMVYLQKENIIDESGMPKERFSAEFPKEGPSILRIQQVVRGDSAAYFCASSALAGASYEQYFGPGTRLTVT.

The rearrangement links TRBV2 to TRBJ2-5; D unresolved. Germline V gene sequence: CDR1 SNHLY, CDR2 FYNNEI. The CDR3 consists of 13 residues. V shed 6 bases and J shed 2 bases, with 10 bases lying between them. CDR3 region: CASSTFRQETQYF. CDR3 bases: TGTGCCAGCAGCACGTTCAGGCAAGAGACCCAGTACTTC.